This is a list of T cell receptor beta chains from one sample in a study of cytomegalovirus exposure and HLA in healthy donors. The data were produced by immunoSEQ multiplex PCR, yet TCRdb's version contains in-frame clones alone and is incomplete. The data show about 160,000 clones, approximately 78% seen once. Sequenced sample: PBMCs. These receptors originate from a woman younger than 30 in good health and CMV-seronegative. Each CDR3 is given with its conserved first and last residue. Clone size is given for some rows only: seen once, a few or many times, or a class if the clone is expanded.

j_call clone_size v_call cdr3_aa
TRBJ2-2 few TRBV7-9 CASSGWGGPNTGELFF
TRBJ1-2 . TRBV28 CAAKTGTLNYGYTF
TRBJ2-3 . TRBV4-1 CASSQDRIAGTDTQYF
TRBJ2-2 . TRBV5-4 CASSSRSGSTGELFF
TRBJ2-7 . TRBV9 CASSPRSAGAFEQYF
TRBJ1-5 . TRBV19 CASSLLTGNQPQHF
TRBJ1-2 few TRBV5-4 CASSLGQGTNYGYTF
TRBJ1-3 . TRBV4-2 CASSQGRGTGSTGNTIYF
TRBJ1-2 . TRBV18 CASSPSTGGMGDGYTF
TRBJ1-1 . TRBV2 CASSEGAGVGAEAFF
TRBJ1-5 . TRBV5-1 CASSPGTGAFNQPQHF
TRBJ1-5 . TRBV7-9 CASSLGQGNQPQHF
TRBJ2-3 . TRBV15 CATSRQRDWTSVTDTQYF
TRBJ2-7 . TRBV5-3 CARSNVLAGVSPGYEQYF
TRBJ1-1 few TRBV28 CASKQIQGGRGEAFF
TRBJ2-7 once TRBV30 CAWSDRSYEQYF
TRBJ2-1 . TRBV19 CASSSGRAVEQFF
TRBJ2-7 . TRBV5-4 CASSLLQGKMYEQYF
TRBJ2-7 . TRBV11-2 CASSLSSGRGYF
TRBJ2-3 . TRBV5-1 CASSFGTGGWADTQYF
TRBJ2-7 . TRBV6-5 CASSPGLATSYEQYF
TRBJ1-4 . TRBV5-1 CASSSHRDSNEKLFF
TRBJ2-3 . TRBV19 CASSIVVGTDTQYF
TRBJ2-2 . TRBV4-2 CASSQEVTGELFF
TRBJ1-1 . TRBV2 CASRPREGTRGTEAFF
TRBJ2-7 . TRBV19 CASSIVGIESYEQYF
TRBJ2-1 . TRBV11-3 CASASGFGNEQFF